This T cell receptor (beta chain) comes out of a study of blood T cell repertoires in COVID-19. At the level of the study: COVID-19 samples from acute and convalescent phases originated in the United States, Italy and Spain. Nucleic acid was either cDNA or gDNA, and it came from T cells, B-cell-depleted T cells, or PBMCs.

Methods used by the authors: Estimates of nucleated cell counts were drawn from the amplification of reference gene primers. This table comes from immunoSEQ multiplex PCR, and its TCRdb copy is limited to in-frame clones, with some not included. Clonal size and the V and J genes are those of that table, whereas D and trimming came from the DNA. The sample contains 20,000 to 30,000 clones, about 92% of which appear only once. Germline lookup yields CDR1 MDHEN and CDR2 SYDVKM. This CDR3 is 15 amino acids long. Trimming stripped 2 bases from V and 4 bases from J, with 12 bases between. The receptor comes from a human donor in a cohort sampled during active COVID-19. The chain recombines TRBV28 with TRBJ1-5; TRBD1 might be the D (5 bases). The sample taken for sequencing was peripheral blood. The CDR3 bases are TGTGCCAGCAGTTTAGGGGGGAATAGAAATCAGCCCCAGCATTTT. It specifies CASSLGGNRNQPQHF.